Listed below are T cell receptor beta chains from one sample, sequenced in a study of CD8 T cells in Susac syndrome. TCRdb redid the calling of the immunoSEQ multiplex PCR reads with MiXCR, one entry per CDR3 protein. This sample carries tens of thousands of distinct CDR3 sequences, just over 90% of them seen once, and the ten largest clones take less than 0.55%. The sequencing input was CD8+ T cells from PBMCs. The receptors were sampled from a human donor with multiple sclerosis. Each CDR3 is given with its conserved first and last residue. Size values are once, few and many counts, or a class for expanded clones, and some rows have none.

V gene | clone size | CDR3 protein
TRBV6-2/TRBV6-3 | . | CASSYLSGNTEAFF
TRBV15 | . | CATSREGLDTQYF
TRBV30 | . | CAWSLTETLNGYTF
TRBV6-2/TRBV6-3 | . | CASSRTGLGNQPQHF
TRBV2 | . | CASSDGSLGAGELFF
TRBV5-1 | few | CASSLFGSNTEAFF
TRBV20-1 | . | CSARGGRETEAFF
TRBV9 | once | CASSVGWEEGGRTDETQYF
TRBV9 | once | CASSVEGTGYSPLHF
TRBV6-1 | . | CASRPGGRDVIGTGELFF
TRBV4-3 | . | CASSQDPPADTDTQYF
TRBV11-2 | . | CASSLGPPGLGTYEQYF
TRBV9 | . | CASSPWDSSRIGGEQYF
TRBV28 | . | CASSRLQGIEQYF
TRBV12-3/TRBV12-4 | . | CASNRGLKGYTF
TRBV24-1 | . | CATSRQGGLETQYF
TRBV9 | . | CASSHPGTAGYTF
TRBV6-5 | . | CASSFLNTIRTGPNQPQHF
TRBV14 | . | CASSQPSYEQYF
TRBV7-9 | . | CASSLGQIKKLFF
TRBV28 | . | CASSGGQGVQDIQYF
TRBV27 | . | CASSYAGNSYEQYF
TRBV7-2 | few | CASSLQGRWNTGELFF
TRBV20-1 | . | CSARDLGAGLGYGYTF
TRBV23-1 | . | CASSQSGGPGTGELFF
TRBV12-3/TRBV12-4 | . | CASSLTRSNQPQHF
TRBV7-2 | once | CASSLWGGRTSYGYTF
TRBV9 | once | CASSVGGIETQYF